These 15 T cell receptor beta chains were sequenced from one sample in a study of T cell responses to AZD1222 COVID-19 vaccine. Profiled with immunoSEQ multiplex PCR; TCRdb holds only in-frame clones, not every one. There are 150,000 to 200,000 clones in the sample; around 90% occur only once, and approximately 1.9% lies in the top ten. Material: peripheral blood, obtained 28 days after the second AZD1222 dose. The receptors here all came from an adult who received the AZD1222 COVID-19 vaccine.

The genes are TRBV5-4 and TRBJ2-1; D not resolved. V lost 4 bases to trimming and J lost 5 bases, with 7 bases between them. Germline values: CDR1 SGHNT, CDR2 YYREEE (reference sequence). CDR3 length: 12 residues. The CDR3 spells CASSPKDNEQFF. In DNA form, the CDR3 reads TGTGCCAGCAGCCCAAAGGACAATGAGCAGTTCTTC.

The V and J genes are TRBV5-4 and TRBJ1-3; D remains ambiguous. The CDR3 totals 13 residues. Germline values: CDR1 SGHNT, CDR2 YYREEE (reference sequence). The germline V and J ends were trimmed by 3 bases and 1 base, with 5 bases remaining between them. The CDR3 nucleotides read TGTGCCAGCAGCTGGAGTTCTGGAAACACCATATATTTT. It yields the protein CASSWSSGNTIYF.

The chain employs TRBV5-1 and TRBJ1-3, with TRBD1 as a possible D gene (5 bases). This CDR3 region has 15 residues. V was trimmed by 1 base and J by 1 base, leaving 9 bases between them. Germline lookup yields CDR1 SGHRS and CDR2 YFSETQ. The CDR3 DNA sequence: TGCGCCAGCAGCTTGTCGCAGGGTTCTGGAAACACCATATATTTT. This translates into CASSLSQGSGNTIYF.

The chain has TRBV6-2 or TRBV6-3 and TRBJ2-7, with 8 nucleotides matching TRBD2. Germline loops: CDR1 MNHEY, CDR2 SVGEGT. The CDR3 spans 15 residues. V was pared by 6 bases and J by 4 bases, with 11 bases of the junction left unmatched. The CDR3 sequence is CASSEPGLGFYEQYF. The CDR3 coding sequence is TGTGCCAGCAGCGAGCCGGGACTAGGTTTTTACGAGCAGTACTTC.

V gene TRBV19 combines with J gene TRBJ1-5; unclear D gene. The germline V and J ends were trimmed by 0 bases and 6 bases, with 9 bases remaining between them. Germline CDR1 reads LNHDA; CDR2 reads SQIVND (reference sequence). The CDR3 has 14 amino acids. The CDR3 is CASSIEGVGQPQHF. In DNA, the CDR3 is TGTGCCAGTAGTATAGAGGGTGTGGGTCAGCCCCAGCATTTT.

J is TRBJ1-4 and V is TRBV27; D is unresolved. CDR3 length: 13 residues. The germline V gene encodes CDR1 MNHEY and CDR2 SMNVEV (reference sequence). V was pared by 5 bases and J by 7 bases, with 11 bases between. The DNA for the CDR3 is TGTGCCAGCAGTCCGGGAGCAATTGAAAAACTGTTTTTT. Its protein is CASSPGAIEKLFF.

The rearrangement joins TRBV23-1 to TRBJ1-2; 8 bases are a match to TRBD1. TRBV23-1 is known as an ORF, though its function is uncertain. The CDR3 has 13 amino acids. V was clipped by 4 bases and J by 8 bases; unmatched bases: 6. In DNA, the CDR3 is TGCGCCAGCAGTCCGGACAGGGTGGACGGCTACACCTTC. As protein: CASSPDRVDGYTF.

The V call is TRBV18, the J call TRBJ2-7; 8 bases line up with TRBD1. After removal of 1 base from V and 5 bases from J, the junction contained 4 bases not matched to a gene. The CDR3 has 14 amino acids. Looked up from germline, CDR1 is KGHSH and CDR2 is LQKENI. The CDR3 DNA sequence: TGTGCCAGCTCACCACGGACAGGGCCTAACGAGCAGTACTTC. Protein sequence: CASSPRTGPNEQYF.

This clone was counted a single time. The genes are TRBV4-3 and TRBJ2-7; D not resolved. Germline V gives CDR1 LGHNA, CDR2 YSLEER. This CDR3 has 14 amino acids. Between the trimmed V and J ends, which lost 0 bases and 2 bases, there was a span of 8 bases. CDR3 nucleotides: TGCGCCAGCAGCCAAGAGACGGAGACCTACGAGCAGTACTTC. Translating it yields CASSQETETYEQYF.

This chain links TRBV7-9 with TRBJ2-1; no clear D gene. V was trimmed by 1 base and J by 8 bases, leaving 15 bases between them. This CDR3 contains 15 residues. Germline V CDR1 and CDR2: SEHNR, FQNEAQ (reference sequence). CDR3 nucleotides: TGTGCCAGCAGCTTAGGTAGGATATTCGCGGATGAGCAGTTCTTC. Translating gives CASSLGRIFADEQFF. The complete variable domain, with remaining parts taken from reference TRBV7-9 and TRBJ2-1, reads DTGVSQNPRHKITKRGQNVTFRCDPISEHNRLYWYRQTLGQGPEFLTYFQNEAQLEKSRLLSDRFSAERPKGSFSTLEIQRTEQGDSAMYLCASSLGRIFADEQFFGPGTRLTVL.

The CDR3 here is CAISDGSYGNTGELFF. The CDR3 DNA reads TGTGCCATCAGTGATGGTAGTTACGGCAACACCGGGGAGCTGTTTTTT. The gene calls are TRBV10-3 and TRBJ2-2; D remains unclear. Germline V CDR1 and CDR2: ENHRY, SYGVKD. The V gene lost 3 bases and the J gene lost 2 bases, with 13 bases spanning the gap. The CDR3 runs to 16 residues.

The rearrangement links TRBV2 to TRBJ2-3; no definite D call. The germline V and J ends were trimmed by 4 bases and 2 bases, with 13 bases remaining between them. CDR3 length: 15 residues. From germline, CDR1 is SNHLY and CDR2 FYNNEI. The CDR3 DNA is TGTGCCAGCAGTGCCCCGAGCTACACCACAGATACGCAGTATTTT. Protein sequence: CASSAPSYTTDTQYF.

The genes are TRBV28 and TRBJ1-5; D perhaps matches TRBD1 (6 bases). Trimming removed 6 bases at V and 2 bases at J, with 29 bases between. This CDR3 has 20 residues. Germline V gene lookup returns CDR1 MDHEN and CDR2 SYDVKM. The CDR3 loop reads CASSLADVGTPQTRNQPQHF. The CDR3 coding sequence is TGTGCCAGCAGCCTCGCGGACGTCGGGACACCACAAACCCGCAATCAGCCCCAGCATTTT.

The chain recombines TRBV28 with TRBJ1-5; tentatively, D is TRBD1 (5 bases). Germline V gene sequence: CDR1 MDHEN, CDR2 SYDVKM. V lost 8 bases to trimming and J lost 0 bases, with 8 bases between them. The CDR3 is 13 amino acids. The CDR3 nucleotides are TGTGCCAGCGTTGACAGTAGCAATCAGCCCCAGCATTTT. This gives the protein CASVDSSNQPQHF.

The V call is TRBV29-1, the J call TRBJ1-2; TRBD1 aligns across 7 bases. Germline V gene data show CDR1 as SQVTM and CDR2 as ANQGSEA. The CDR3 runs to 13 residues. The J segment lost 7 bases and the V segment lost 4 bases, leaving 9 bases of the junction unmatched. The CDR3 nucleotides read TGCAGCGTTGCTAGACAGGGATTGGGTGGCTACACCTTC. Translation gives CSVARQGLGGYTF.